This T cell receptor beta chain is drawn from a study of T cell repertoires in ileal Crohn's disease. The method was immunoSEQ multiplex PCR; TCRdb's version includes in-frame clones alone and lacks a portion of them. The top ten clones hold roughly 4% of a sample with some 14,000 clones, around 80% of them seen once. The V end was cut by 3 bases, the J end by 3 bases, with 15 bases between. The CDR3 runs to 15 residues. Germline V lookup: CDR1 MNHEY, CDR2 SMNVEV (reference sequence). To note about this clone: Other DNA sequences within the sample encode an identical CDR3.

Sample time point: neoterminal ileum biopsy at postoperative endoscopy, about 6 months after surgery. What was sequenced was ileal tissue. This chain joins TRBV27 and TRBJ2-7, with TRBD2 as a possible D gene (5 bases). This clonotype originated in an adult with Crohn's disease. The CDR3: CASSFGEPGLYEQYF. In nucleotides, the CDR3 is TGTGCCAGCAGTTTCGGGGAACCTGGTCTCTACGAGCAGTACTTC.